This passage covers 12 T cell receptor beta chains from one sample sequenced in a study of cytomegalovirus exposure and HLA in healthy donors. With 60 Vbeta and 13 Jbeta primers, the PCR was carried out. Produced via immunoSEQ multiplex PCR; TCRdb's table is partial and in-frame only. Among under 200,000 clones listed, about 85% were seen once. The material sequenced was PBMCs. The receptors stem from a boy younger than 10 in good health and CMV-seronegative.

This chain connects TRBV9 to TRBJ2-5, with 10 bases identical to TRBD2. The CDR3 contains 16 residues. The germline gives CDR1 SGDLS, CDR2 YYNGEE. With 3 bases clipped from V and 5 bases from J, the junction kept 10 bases outside the gene matches. The CDR3 region is CASSAVAGGLSETQYF. CDR3 bases: TGTGCCAGCAGCGCAGTAGCGGGGGGCTTGTCGGAGACCCAGTACTTC.

The chain has TRBV10-3 and TRBJ1-2, with 8 bases identical to TRBD1. This CDR3 comprises 16 residues. The germline V gene has CDR1 ENHRY and CDR2 SYGVKD. With V trimmed by 0 bases and J by 7 bases, 10 bases remained unmatched. The CDR3 sequence is CAISESYGQGGSGYTF. In DNA form, the CDR3 reads TGTGCCATCAGTGAGTCCTATGGACAGGGAGGCAGTGGCTACACCTTC.

CDR3: CASSVELNQPQHF. The DNA of the CDR3 is TGTGCCAGCAGTGTGGAGCTCAATCAGCCCCAGCATTTT. The chain combines TRBV2 with TRBJ1-5; D not resolved. Germline assignment: CDR1 SNHLY and CDR2 FYNNEI. The CDR3 runs to 13 residues. Trimming pared 4 bases from V and 3 bases from J, leaving 7 bases between.

This rearrangement joins TRBV2 to TRBJ1-5, with a weak D call TRBD1 (6 bases). CDR1 is SNHLY, CDR2 FYNNEI, per germline. The CDR3 extends over 21 amino acids. V was shortened by 5 bases and J by 4 bases, with 33 bases between the two germline ends. The DNA for the CDR3 is TGTGCCAGCAGTTCCCCCCAACCGGGAACAGGGAATAGGGAAGGGAATCAGCCCCAGCATTTT. This sequence encodes CASSSPQPGTGNREGNQPQHF.

V is TRBV5-1 and J is TRBJ1-1; the match to TRBD1 covers 7 bases. The CDR3 extends over 15 amino acids. V was clipped by 2 bases and J by 1 base; unmatched bases: 5. The germline CDR1 and CDR2 sequences are SGHRS and YFSETQ. In nucleotides, the CDR3 is TGCGCCAGCAGCTTCCAGGGGGGAAAGAACACTGAAGCTTTCTTT. Protein sequence: CASSFQGGKNTEAFF.

This clone showed up just a few times. The chain employs TRBV4-1 and TRBJ1-5; TRBD1 agrees at 8 bases. CDR3 length: 15 residues. CDR1 is MGHRA, CDR2 YSYEKL, per germline. V shed 4 bases, J shed 5 bases, and the junction held 7 bases outside the gene matches. CDR3: CASSLDRGFDQPQHF. DNA for the CDR3: TGCGCCAGCAGCCTCGACAGGGGATTCGATCAGCCCCAGCATTTT.

This clone has a single count. The chain has TRBV19 and TRBJ2-7; no clear D. The germline gives CDR1 LNHDA, CDR2 SQIVND (reference sequence). V was pared by 5 bases and J by 5 bases, with 16 bases between. The CDR3 runs 14 residues. The CDR3 protein is CASSLLGESDEQYF. The CDR3 nucleotides are TGTGCCAGTAGTCTCTTAGGAGAAAGCGACGAGCAGTACTTC.

V and J are TRBV28 and TRBJ1-5, with unresolved D. This CDR3 is built from 14 residues. Germline V gives CDR1 MDHEN, CDR2 SYDVKM. V was trimmed by 4 bases and J by 6 bases, leaving 13 bases between them. The CDR3 region is CASSSLQVGQPQHF. DNA for the CDR3: TGTGCCAGCAGTTCTCTCCAGGTTGGTCAGCCCCAGCATTTT.

The chain links TRBV28 to TRBJ1-5, with TRBD1 as a possible D gene (5 bases). There are 14 residues in the CDR3. V shed 2 bases and J shed 3 bases, with 8 bases lying between them. Germline assignment: CDR1 MDHEN and CDR2 SYDVKM. CDR3 protein: CASSLAGPNQPQHF. DNA of the CDR3: TGTGCCAGCAGTTTAGCGGGACCCAATCAGCCCCAGCATTTT.

A note on this clone: Additional DNA sequences in this sample encode the identical CDR3. The J gene is TRBJ2-7, the V gene TRBV7-9; possible D gene TRBD2, 5 bases. Trimming cost V 5 bases and J 3 bases, with 14 bases left between them. Germline lookup yields CDR1 SEHNR and CDR2 FQNEAQ (reference sequence). The CDR3 is made up of 14 amino acids. CDR3 in amino acids: CASSLGEGHYEQYF. For the CDR3, the DNA is TGTGCCAGCAGCCTAGGAGAGGGCCACTACGAGCAGTACTTC.

The chain has TRBV4-1 and TRBJ2-3, with D maybe TRBD2 (6 bases). Trimming took 1 base from V and 0 from J, leaving 11 bases between them. Germline V lookup: CDR1 MGHRA, CDR2 YSYEKL. The CDR3 totals 16 residues. The CDR3 region has the DNA TGCGCCAGCAGCCAAGCCCCCGGGGGTAGCACAGATACGCAGTATTTT. Its translation is CASSQAPGGSTDTQYF.

V usage is TRBV7-6 and J usage is TRBJ2-3; tentatively, D is TRBD2 (5 bases). Germline CDR1 is SGHVS and CDR2 is FNYEAQ. This CDR3 has 15 amino acids. V was clipped by 0 bases and J by 6 bases, with 13 bases between them. The DNA for the CDR3 is TGTGCCAGCAGCTTAGCGCCCAGCGGATCGGATACGCAGTATTTT. Amino acids: CASSLAPSGSDTQYF.